Listed here are 10 T cell receptor beta chains from one sample, sequenced in a study of blood T cell repertoires in COVID-19. Sequenced by immunoSEQ multiplex PCR; TCRdb stores in-frame clones only, minus some. Among approximately 310,000 clones listed, around 90% were seen once. The specimen was PBMCs or T cells enriched from blood (not recorded which). The receptors shown here come from a man aged 55 to 70 who had recovered from COVID-19.

This chain connects TRBV11-1 to TRBJ2-3; no definite D call. V was trimmed by 3 bases and J by 6 bases, leaving 13 bases between them. Germline V gene lookup returns CDR1 SGHAT and CDR2 FQDESV (reference sequence). The CDR3 is 14 amino acids. The CDR3 nucleotides read TGTGCCAGCAGCTTGCGCACTGCCCCGGATACGCAGTATTTT. Amino acids: CASSLRTAPDTQYF. The entire variable domain, with the rest obtained from reference TRBV11-1 and TRBJ2-3, is as follows: EAEVAQSPRYKITEKSQAVAFWCDPISGHATLYWYRQILGQGPELLVQFQDESVVDDSQLPKDRFSAERLKGVDSTLKIQPAELGDSAMYLCASSLRTAPDTQYFGPGTRLTVL.

V gene TRBV7-2 combines with J gene TRBJ2-1; D remains ambiguous. The length of the CDR3 is 15 residues. CDR1 is SGHTA and CDR2 is FQGNSA in the germline V gene. Between the trimmed V and J ends, which lost 5 bases and 0 bases, there was a span of 11 bases. CDR3 nucleotides: TGTGCCAGCAGCCCCTCGGGTTTCTCCTACAATGAGCAGTTCTTC. Translated, it gives CASSPSGFSYNEQFF.

The chain combines TRBV9 with TRBJ1-3; the match to TRBD1 covers 11 bases. Germline V lookup: CDR1 SGDLS, CDR2 YYNGEE. V shed 2 bases and J 2 bases; nucleotides not matched to a gene: 6. CDR3 size: 17 residues. The CDR3 sequence is CASSVDRGRETGNTIYF. CDR3 nucleotides: TGTGCCAGCAGCGTGGACAGGGGGCGAGAGACTGGAAACACCATATATTTT.

V and J are TRBV4-1 and TRBJ2-7, with D possibly TRBD1 on 6 matching bases. Trimming pared 3 bases from V and 2 bases from J, leaving 17 bases between. This CDR3 contains 16 residues. Germline CDR1 MGHRA, CDR2 YSYEKL. CDR3: CASSQGWTVTAYEQYF. The DNA for the CDR3 is TGCGCCAGCAGCCAGGGTTGGACAGTTACCGCCTACGAGCAGTACTTC.

The rearrangement joins TRBV4-2 to TRBJ2-7, with TRBD2 as a possible D gene (6 bases). CDR1 is LGHNA, CDR2 YNFKEQ, per germline. The CDR3 loop spans 17 amino acids. Trimming took off 4 bases at V and 3 bases at J, with 22 bases between the two ends. The CDR3 nucleotides are TGTGCCAGCAGCCCCAGATATGGTCTAGCGTCAATCTACGAGCAGTACTTC. It is translated as CASSPRYGLASIYEQYF.

This sequence joins TRBV6-5 and TRBJ1-5; the match to TRBD1 covers 7 bases. Trimming took 5 bases from V and 8 from J; bases not matched to a gene: 12. The germline gives CDR1 MNHEY, CDR2 SVGAGI. The CDR3 contains 15 residues. Written as DNA, the CDR3 is TGTGCCAGCAGTCCTATAAGACAGGGCGGGAAGCCCCAGCATTTT. Encoded protein: CASSPIRQGGKPQHF.

The chain joins TRBV7-2 to TRBJ2-7; 9 positions agree with TRBD2. The V gene's germline CDR1 is SGHTA and CDR2 FQGNSA. This CDR3 contains 15 residues. The J segment lost 3 bases and the V segment lost 0 bases, leaving 3 bases of the junction unmatched. The chain's CDR3 is CASSLAAGGGYEQYF. DNA of the CDR3: TGTGCCAGCAGCTTAGCGGCGGGAGGGGGCTACGAGCAGTACTTC.

The chain links TRBV13 to TRBJ2-3, with 7 nucleotides matching TRBD1. V lost 5 bases and J lost 4; bases outside the gene matches: 9. Germline CDR1 and CDR2: PRHDT and FYEKMQ (reference sequence). The CDR3 has 15 residues. The CDR3 protein is CASSRRQGPPDTQYF. The DNA of the CDR3 is TGTGCCAGCAGCCGCAGACAGGGCCCCCCAGATACGCAGTATTTT. Full variable domain (rest looked up from reference TRBV13 and TRBJ2-3): AAGVIQSPRHLIKEKRETATLKCYPIPRHDTVYWYQQGPGQDPQFLISFYEKMQSDKGSIPDRFSAQQFSDYHSELNMSSLELGDSALYFCASSRRQGPPDTQYFGPGTRLTVL.

This chain links TRBV5-6 with TRBJ2-7; tentatively, D is TRBD2 (5 bases). The CDR3 contains 15 residues. The germline V gene encodes CDR1 SGHDT and CDR2 YYEEEE. Trimming stripped 1 base from V and 0 bases from J, with 11 bases between. CDR3 sequence reads: CASSLFGNGSYEQYF. CDR3 coding DNA: TGTGCCAGCAGCTTGTTCGGGAACGGCTCCTACGAGCAGTACTTC. The variable domain in full, completed from reference TRBV5-6 and TRBJ2-7, reads DAGVTQSPTHLIKTRGQQVTLRCSPKSGHDTVSWYQQALGQGPQFIFQYYEEEERQRGNFPDRFSGHQFPNYSSELNVNALLLGDSALYLCASSLFGNGSYEQYFGPGTRLTVT.

Here the CDR3 DNA reads TGTGCCAGCAGCTTAGCGCAGGGGGTAACCTACGAGCAGTACTTC. Translating gives CASSLAQGVTYEQYF. This chain joins TRBV7-2 and TRBJ2-7; 7 nucleotides line up with TRBD1. Germline-derived CDR1 and CDR2 are SGHTA and FQGNSA. The V and J ends lost 0 bases and 2 bases, in that order; junction bases with no gene match: 4. The CDR3 is 15 amino acids.